This TCR beta chain was identified in a study of TIL therapy for anti-PD-1-resistant metastatic lung cancer. At the level of the study: Median tumor mutation burden was approximately 1.5 mutations per megabase.

The libraries were made with immunoSEQ v3. Repertoires were generated with immunoSEQ multiplex PCR, while TCRdb's copy carries only in-frame clones and drops some. Of about 100,000 clones detected, just over 65% appear once; the ten largest clones hold about a tenth. The V and J ends lost 3 bases and 7 bases, in that order; junction bases with no gene match: 5. There are 14 residues in the CDR3. Germline V gene lookup returns CDR1 MNHEY and CDR2 SMNVEV (reference sequence). Time point in this sample: pre-treatment sample, taken before nivolumab and TIL therapy. Most excised metastases sampled were pleural nodules or supraclavicular lymph nodes. This clone showed up just once.

The V call is TRBV27, the J call TRBJ2-5; TRBD1 matches 10 bases. The specimen comprised tumor tissue, sampled at baseline. The TCR comes from a person aged 25-80 years with non-small cell lung cancer. The CDR3, as DNA: TGTGCCAGCAGTTTCGTGGGACAGGGGACGACCCAGTACTTC. Translation: CASSFVGQGTTQYF.